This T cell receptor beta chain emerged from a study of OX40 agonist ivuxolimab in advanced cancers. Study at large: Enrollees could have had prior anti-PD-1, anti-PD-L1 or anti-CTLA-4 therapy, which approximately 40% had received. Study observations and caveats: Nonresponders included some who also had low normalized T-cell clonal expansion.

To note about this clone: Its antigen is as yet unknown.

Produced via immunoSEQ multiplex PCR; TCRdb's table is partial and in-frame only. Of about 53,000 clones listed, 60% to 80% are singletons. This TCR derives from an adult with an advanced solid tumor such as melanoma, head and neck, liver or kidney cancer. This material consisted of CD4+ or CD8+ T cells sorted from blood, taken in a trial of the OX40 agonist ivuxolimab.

The CDR3 coding sequence is TGTGCCAGCAGCTTAATTTCCCGGGGGCCGAACACTGAAGCTTTCTTT. It yields the protein CASSLISRGPNTEAFF. This chain connects TRBV7-2 to TRBJ1-1, with D possibly matching TRBD1 (6 bases). V gave up 2 bases and J gave up 1 base, with 14 bases separating them. This CDR3 is 16 amino acids long. Germline V gene lookup returns CDR1 SGHTA and CDR2 FQGNSA.